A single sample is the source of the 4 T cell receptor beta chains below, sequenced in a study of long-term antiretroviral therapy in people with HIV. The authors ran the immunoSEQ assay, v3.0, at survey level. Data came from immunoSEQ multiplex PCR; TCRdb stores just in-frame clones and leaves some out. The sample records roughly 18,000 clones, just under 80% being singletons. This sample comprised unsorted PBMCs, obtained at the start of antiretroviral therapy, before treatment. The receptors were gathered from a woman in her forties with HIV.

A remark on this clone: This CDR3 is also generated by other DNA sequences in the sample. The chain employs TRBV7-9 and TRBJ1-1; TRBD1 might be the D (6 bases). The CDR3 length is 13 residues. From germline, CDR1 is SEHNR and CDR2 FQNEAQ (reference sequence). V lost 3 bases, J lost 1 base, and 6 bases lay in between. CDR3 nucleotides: TGTGCCAGCAGCTTGACAGGGAACACTGAAGCTTTCTTT. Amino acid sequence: CASSLTGNTEAFF.

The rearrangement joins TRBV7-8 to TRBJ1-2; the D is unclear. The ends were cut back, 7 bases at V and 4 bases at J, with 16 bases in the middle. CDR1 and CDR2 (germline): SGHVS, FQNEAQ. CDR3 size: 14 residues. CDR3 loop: CASTPDGSPYGYTF. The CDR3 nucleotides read TGTGCCAGCACCCCGGACGGGAGTCCCTATGGCTACACCTTC.

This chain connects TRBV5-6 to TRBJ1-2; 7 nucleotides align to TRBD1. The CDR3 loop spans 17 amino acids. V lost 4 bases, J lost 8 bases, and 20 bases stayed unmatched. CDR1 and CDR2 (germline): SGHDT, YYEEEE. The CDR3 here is CASSHRGAVTTSQGYTF. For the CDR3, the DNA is TGTGCCAGCAGCCACAGGGGCGCGGTAACGACGTCTCAAGGCTACACCTTC.

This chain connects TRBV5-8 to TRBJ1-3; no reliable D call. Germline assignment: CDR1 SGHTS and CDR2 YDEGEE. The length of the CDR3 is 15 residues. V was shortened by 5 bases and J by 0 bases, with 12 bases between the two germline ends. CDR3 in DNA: TGTGCCAGCAGAAGCAGAGGGCCCTCTGGAAACACCATATATTTT. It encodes CASRSRGPSGNTIYF.